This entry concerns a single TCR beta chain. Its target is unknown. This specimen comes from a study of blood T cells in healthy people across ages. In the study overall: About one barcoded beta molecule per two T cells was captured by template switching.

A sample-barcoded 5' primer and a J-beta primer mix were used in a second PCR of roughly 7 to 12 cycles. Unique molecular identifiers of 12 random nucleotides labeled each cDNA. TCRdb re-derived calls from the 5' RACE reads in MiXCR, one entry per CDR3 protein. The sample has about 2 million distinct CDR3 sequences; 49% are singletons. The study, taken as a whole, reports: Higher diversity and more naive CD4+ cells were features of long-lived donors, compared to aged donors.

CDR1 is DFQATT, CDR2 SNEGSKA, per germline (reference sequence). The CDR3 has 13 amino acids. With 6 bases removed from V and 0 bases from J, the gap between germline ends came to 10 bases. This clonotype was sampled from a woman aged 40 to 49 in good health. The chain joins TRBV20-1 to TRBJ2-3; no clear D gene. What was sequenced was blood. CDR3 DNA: TGCAGTGCAAGACCTTCTAGCACAGATACGCAGTATTTT. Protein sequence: CSARPSSTDTQYF.